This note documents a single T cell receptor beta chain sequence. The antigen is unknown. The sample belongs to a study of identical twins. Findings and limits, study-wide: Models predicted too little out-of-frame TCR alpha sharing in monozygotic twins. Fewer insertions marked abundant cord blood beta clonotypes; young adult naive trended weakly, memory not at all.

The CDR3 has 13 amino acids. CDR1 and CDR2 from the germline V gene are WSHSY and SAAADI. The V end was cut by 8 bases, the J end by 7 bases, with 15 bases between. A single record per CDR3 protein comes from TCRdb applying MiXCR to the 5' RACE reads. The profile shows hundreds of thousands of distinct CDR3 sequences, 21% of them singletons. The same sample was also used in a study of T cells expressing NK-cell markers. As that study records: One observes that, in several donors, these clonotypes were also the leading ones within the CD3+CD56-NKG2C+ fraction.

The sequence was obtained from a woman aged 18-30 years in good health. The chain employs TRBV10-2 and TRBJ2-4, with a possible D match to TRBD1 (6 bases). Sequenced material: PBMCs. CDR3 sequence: CASRGGHPNIQYF. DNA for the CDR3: TGCGCCAGCCGTGGGGGCCACCCGAACATTCAGTACTTC.